This T cell receptor beta chain was found in a study of T cell clones after liver transplantation. V shed 7 bases and J shed 2 bases, with 8 bases lying between them. Per germline, CDR1 MDHEN and CDR2 SYDVKM. The CDR3 spans 12 residues. Produced via immunoSEQ multiplex PCR; TCRdb's table is partial and in-frame only. The sample yields roughly 55,000 clones, roughly 70% seen once. The sequence was collected from a human patient who received a liver transplant. Some T cells may be the graft donor's. This chain uses TRBV28 with TRBJ1-2; D is possibly TRBD1 (5 bases). This sample comprised CD4+ T cells from blood, obtained 54 months after liver transplant. For the CDR3, the DNA is TGTGCCAGCACAGCAGGGAACTATGGCTACACCTTC. Its translation: CASTAGNYGYTF.